This record concerns one T cell receptor (beta chain) sequence. The data belong to a study of T cells after yellow fever vaccination. The V segment lost 0 bases and the J segment 5 bases; nucleotides outside the gene matches: 7. Germline V gene lookup returns CDR1 SGHRS and CDR2 YFSETQ. The CDR3 contains 15 residues. TCRdb used MiXCR to reprocess the 5' RACE reads, holding one entry per CDR3 protein. The sample yields about 320,000 distinct CDR3 sequences, over 8.5% seen once. The chain carries TRBV5-1 and TRBJ1-2, with TRBD1 matching 7 bases. The sample here was CD4+ T cells sorted from PBMCs, taken 45 days after the yellow fever booster vaccination. The receptor's source is a man younger than 35 who received the YFV17D yellow fever vaccine. The CDR3 reads CASSLVYRGGYGYTF. For the CDR3, the DNA is TGCGCCAGCAGCTTGGTGTACAGGGGTGGTTATGGCTACACCTTC.